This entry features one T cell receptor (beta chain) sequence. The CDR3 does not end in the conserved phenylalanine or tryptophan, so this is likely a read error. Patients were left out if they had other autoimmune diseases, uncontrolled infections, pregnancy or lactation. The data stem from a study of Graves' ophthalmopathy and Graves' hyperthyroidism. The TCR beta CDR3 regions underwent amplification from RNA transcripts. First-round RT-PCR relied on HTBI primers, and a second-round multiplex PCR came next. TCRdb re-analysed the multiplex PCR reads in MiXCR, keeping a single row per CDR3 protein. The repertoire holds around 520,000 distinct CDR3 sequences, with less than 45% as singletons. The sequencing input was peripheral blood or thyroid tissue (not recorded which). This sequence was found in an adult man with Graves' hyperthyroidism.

The CDR3 protein is CASTLGDRGLHQPQHL. DNA for the CDR3: TGTGCCAGTACCCTCGGGGACAGGGGGCTGCATCAGCCCCAGCATCTT. The chain joins TRBV19 to TRBJ1-5; TRBD1 aligns across 12 bases. This CDR3 region has 16 residues. The germline V gene encodes CDR1 LNHDA and CDR2 SQIVND (reference sequence). The junction had 9 bases not matched to a gene; V was cut back by 7 bases and J by 5 bases.